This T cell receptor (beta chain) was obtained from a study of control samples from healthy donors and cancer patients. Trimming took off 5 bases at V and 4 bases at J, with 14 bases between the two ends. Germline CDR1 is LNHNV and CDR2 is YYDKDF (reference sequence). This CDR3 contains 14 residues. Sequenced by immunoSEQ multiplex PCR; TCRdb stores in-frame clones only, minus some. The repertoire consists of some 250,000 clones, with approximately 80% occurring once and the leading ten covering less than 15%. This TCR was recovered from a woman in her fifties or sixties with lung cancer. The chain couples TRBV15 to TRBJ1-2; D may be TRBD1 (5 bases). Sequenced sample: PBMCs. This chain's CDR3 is CATSGRGGPYGYTF. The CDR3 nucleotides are TGTGCCACCAGCGGGCGGGGCGGGCCCTATGGCTACACCTTC.